Below, 19 T cell receptor beta chains from the same sample are listed, as sequenced in a study of T cells in localized non-small cell lung cancer. The data were produced by immunoSEQ multiplex PCR, yet TCRdb's version contains in-frame clones alone and is incomplete. Of about 23,000 clones listed, approximately 90% are singletons. Sequencing was performed on peripheral blood, taken before any cancer treatment. These TCRs come from a woman between 35 and 75 years old with stage I lung adenocarcinoma.

The chain couples TRBV28 to TRBJ1-4; TRBD1 aligns across 9 bases. The germline V gene encodes CDR1 MDHEN and CDR2 SYDVKM. The CDR3 length is 16 residues. The ends lost 4 bases at V and 7 bases at J; junction bases unmatched: 10. Here the CDR3 reads CASSSFTGGAGEKLFF. CDR3 DNA sequence: TGTGCCAGCAGTTCCTTCACAGGGGGCGCGGGTGAAAAACTGTTTTTT.

The chain combines TRBV7-9 with TRBJ2-2, with TRBD2 matching 10 bases. The V and J ends lost 10 bases and 5 bases, in that order; junction bases with no gene match: 13. The CDR3 extends over 16 amino acids. The V gene's germline CDR1 is SEHNR and CDR2 FQNEAQ (reference sequence). The CDR3 loop reads CATTGASGSRTGELFF. CDR3 nucleotides: TGTGCCACGACCGGGGCTAGCGGGAGTCGGACCGGGGAGCTGTTTTTT. Full variable domain (missing parts from reference TRBV7-9 and TRBJ2-2): DTGVSQNPRHKITKRGQNVTFRCDPISEHNRLYWYRQTLGQGPEFLTYFQNEAQLEKSRLLSDRFSAERPKGSFSTLEIQRTEQGDSAMYLCATTGASGSRTGELFFGEGSRLTVL.

The rearrangement links TRBV19 to TRBJ2-7, with TRBD1 matching over 9 bases. CDR3 length: 15 residues. Germline assignment: CDR1 LNHDA and CDR2 SQIVND (reference sequence). The J segment lost 0 bases and the V segment lost 11 bases, leaving 11 bases of the junction unmatched. This CDR3 is CASQSGQGSSYEQYF. CDR3 DNA: TGTGCCTCCCAATCGGGACAGGGTAGCTCCTACGAGCAGTACTTC.

The chain links TRBV14 to TRBJ2-5, with D possibly being TRBD1 (6 bases). Germline V lookup: CDR1 SGHDN, CDR2 FVKESK. The length of the CDR3 is 14 residues. Trimming took 5 bases from V and 1 from J, leaving 11 bases between them. The chain's CDR3 is CASSLNRAQETQYF. CDR3 nucleotides: TGTGCCAGCAGCTTAAACAGGGCCCAAGAGACCCAGTACTTC.

The rearrangement links TRBV15 to TRBJ1-1; possible D gene TRBD1, 5 bases. This CDR3 has 15 residues. Germline V CDR1 and CDR2: LNHNV, YYDKDF (reference sequence). The germline V and J ends were trimmed by 0 bases and 4 bases, with 12 bases remaining between them. The CDR3 bases are TGTGCCACCAGCAGAGATCATGAGGGGATCACTGAAGCTTTCTTT. Translation gives CATSRDHEGITEAFF.

This clone was seen a single time. The chain has TRBV28 and TRBJ2-5, with TRBD2 identical over 13 bases. The V gene's germline CDR1 is MDHEN and CDR2 SYDVKM. This CDR3 spans 15 amino acids. The junction had 4 bases not matched to a gene; V was cut back by 7 bases and J by 2 bases. The CDR3 DNA reads TGTGCCAGCATACCGGGACTAGCGGGGCAAGAGACCCAGTACTTC. Amino acids: CASIPGLAGQETQYF.

V gene TRBV18 combines with J gene TRBJ2-5; D gene uncertain. CDR3 length equals 13 residues. V lost 0 bases and J lost 3, with 5 bases in between. The germline gives CDR1 KGHSH, CDR2 LQKENI. Written as DNA, the CDR3 is TGTGCCAGCTCACCACCGGGGAAAGAGACCCAGTACTTC. Translated: CASSPPGKETQYF.

This chain uses TRBV6-5 with TRBJ1-2, with TRBD1 matching 8 bases. V trimming: 6 bases; J trimming: 8 bases; junction bases outside the gene matches: 8. CDR1 and CDR2 (germline): MNHEY, SVGAGI. The length of the CDR3 is 13 residues. CDR3 DNA: TGTGCCAGCAGCCGGGACAGGACATGGGGCTACACCTTC. Its translation: CASSRDRTWGYTF.

V usage is TRBV9 and J usage is TRBJ1-2; 8 bases line up with TRBD1. This CDR3 comprises 14 residues. Germline V lookup: CDR1 SGDLS, CDR2 YYNGEE. V gave up 2 bases and J gave up 7 bases; unmatched junction bases: 7. CDR3 sequence (DNA): TGTGCCAGCAGCGTTGGAGACAGGGGATTTGGCTACACCTTC. Amino acid sequence: CASSVGDRGFGYTF.

The gene calls are TRBV6-5 and TRBJ1-1; D remains unclear. CDR1 and CDR2 (germline): MNHEY, SVGAGI. Trimming removed 0 bases at V and 7 bases at J, with 9 bases between. The CDR3 extends over 13 amino acids. CDR3 nucleotides: TGTGCCAGCAGTTACTCGATCTCGCTTGAAGCTTTCTTT. It codes for CASSYSISLEAFF.

The V and J genes are TRBV5-1 and TRBJ1-4, with D maybe TRBD1 (5 bases). CDR1 is SGHRS, CDR2 YFSETQ, per germline. The V and J ends lost 4 bases and 7 bases respectively, with 14 bases between them. This CDR3 comprises 14 residues. The CDR3 sequence is CASSSEPGREKLFF. The CDR3 region has the DNA TGCGCCAGCAGCAGCGAGCCAGGGCGTGAAAAACTGTTTTTT.

This chain connects TRBV18 to TRBJ1-1, with D perhaps TRBD1 (6 bases). Germline V gene data show CDR1 as KGHSH and CDR2 as LQKENI. The CDR3 is 15 amino acids. V lost 0 bases and J 6 bases, leaving 14 bases between the germline ends. For the CDR3, the DNA is TGTGCCAGCTCACCACCGGGACAACCATCCTCTGAAGCTTTCTTT. Translating it yields CASSPPGQPSSEAFF.

This chain uses TRBV19 with TRBJ1-3; 9 bases align to TRBD1. Trimming cost V 4 bases and J 2 bases; bases outside gene matches: 6. Germline V gene data show CDR1 as LNHDA and CDR2 as SQIVND (reference sequence). This CDR3 region has 16 residues. The CDR3 region is CASSRHGTGTGNTIYF. In nucleotides, the CDR3 is TGTGCCAGTAGTAGACATGGGACAGGGACTGGAAACACCATATATTTT.

This clone was detected a few times. The chain joins TRBV10-3 to TRBJ2-3; the D gene is possibly TRBD2 (6 bases). The CDR3 extends over 16 amino acids. Germline V lookup: CDR1 ENHRY, CDR2 SYGVKD. V lost 0 bases and J 0 bases, leaving 10 bases between the germline ends. The CDR3: CAISESSGFSTDTQYF. In DNA form, the CDR3 reads TGTGCCATCAGTGAGTCCAGCGGGTTTAGCACAGATACGCAGTATTTT.

This sequence joins TRBV7-8 and TRBJ1-5, with TRBD1 matching over 10 bases. CDR3 length: 16 residues. CDR1 SGHVS and CDR2 FQNEAQ come from the germline V gene. After removal of 5 bases from V and 6 bases from J, the junction contained 10 bases not matched to a gene. This CDR3 reads CASSKLPGTGAQPQHF. Written as DNA, the CDR3 is TGTGCCAGCAGCAAGCTTCCCGGGACAGGGGCTCAGCCCCAGCATTTT.

This chain joins TRBV15 and TRBJ2-5, with TRBD2 matching over 7 bases. V shed 5 bases and J 5 bases; nucleotides not matched to a gene: 8. CDR1 and CDR2 (germline): LNHNV, YYDKDF (reference sequence). This CDR3 spans 14 amino acids. The CDR3 here is CATSFQRGGETQYF. The CDR3 coding sequence is TGTGCCACCAGCTTTCAGCGGGGAGGGGAGACCCAGTACTTC.

In nucleotides, the CDR3 is TGTGCCAGCAGCCCAAGGGAGGATGAGCAGTTCTTC. Translation gives CASSPREDEQFF. The chain joins TRBV2 to TRBJ2-1; tentative D call: TRBD2 (6 bases). CDR1 and CDR2 from the germline V gene are SNHLY and FYNNEI. The CDR3 sequence is 12 residues long. V lost 6 bases and J lost 8, with 11 bases in between.

The V gene is TRBV7-8, the J gene TRBJ2-2, with D perhaps being TRBD1 or TRBD2 (5 bases each). Germline loops: CDR1 SGHVS, CDR2 FQNEAQ. Trimming left V 5 bases short and J 4 bases short, with 11 bases between. The CDR3 contains 14 residues. CDR3 sequence reads: CASSPGTPTGELFF. The CDR3 DNA reads as TGTGCCAGCAGCCCGGGGACCCCCACCGGGGAGCTGTTTTTT.

This clone is a singleton in its sample. The V gene is TRBV7-7, the J gene TRBJ2-6; TRBD2 might be the D (6 bases). The CDR3 has 14 amino acids. Germline assignment: CDR1 SSHAT and CDR2 FNYEAQ (reference sequence). CDR3 sequence (DNA): TGTGCTACCCAGGCGGGGACTGGGGCCAACGTCCTGACTTTC. Translating gives CATQAGTGANVLTF.